These T cell receptor beta chains were read from a single sample in a study of blood T cell repertoires in COVID-19. The assay was immunoSEQ multiplex PCR, and TCRdb's table has in-frame clones only and misses some. Here the sample spans approximately 250,000 clones, 70% to 90% being singletons. The sequenced sample consisted of peripheral blood. The source is a man aged 18 to 29 with active or convalescent COVID-19. The conserved cysteine and the conserved F or W are not part of the CDR3 here. Fields, in order: V gene, J gene, CDR3 protein.

TRBV5-5	TRBJ2-2	ASSSSTGELF
TRBV15	TRBJ1-1	ATSRDPRGQGGTEAF
TRBV15	TRBJ2-7	ATSRDLGGLKSYEQY
TRBV5-5	TRBJ2-3	ASSLTVTGVPDTQY
TRBV28	TRBJ1-4	ASSLSESNEKLF
TRBV6-5	TRBJ2-7	ASSYSGQGIDEQY
TRBV2	TRBJ1-5	ASSEGQYSNQPQH
TRBV3-1/TRBV3-2	TRBJ2-5	ASQTSVQETQY
TRBV27	TRBJ1-5	ASSLSRGGNQPQH
TRBV27	TRBJ2-7	ASSLYGTGETYEQY
TRBV13	TRBJ2-1	ASSLGGTEGNEQF